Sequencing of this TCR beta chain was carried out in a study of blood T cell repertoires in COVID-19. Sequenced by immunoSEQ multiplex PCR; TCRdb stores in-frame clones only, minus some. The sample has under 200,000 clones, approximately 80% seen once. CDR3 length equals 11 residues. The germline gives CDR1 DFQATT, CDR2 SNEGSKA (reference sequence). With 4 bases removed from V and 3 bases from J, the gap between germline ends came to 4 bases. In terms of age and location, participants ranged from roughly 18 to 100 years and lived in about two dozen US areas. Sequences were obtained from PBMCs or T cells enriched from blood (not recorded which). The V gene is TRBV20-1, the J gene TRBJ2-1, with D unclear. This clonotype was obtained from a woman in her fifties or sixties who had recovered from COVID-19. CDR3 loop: CSAIIYNEQFF. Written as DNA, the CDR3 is TGCAGTGCTATAATCTACAATGAGCAGTTCTTC.